Listed here are 27 T cell receptor beta chains from one sample, sequenced in a study of spatial heterogeneity in lung cancer (dated by TCRdb to the late 2010s). The protocol used for the library was 5' RACE. Sequencer: NextSeq 500. TCRdb itself trimmed the public reads at Q25 with fastp, ran MiXCR and retained productive beta chains. Under each unique CDR3 protein, matching rows form one entry showing the most common genes and DNA. This sample comprises 60,000 to 85,000 distinct CDR3 sequences, 8% to 9.5% of them detected only once. Together, the top ten hold 1.5% to 2% of the sample. Taken with the paper, the label for time point translates to: blood at routine non-recurrence follow-up after resection. Sample: PBMCs, taken at follow-up. The receptors were gathered from a female donor with early-stage non-small cell lung cancer.

This clonotype has ten or more counts. The J gene is TRBJ2-1, the V gene TRBV5-1; no clear D gene. The V end was cut by 3 bases, the J end by 1 base, with 11 bases between. Per the germline V gene, CDR1 is SGHRS and CDR2 is YFSETQ. There are 15 residues in the CDR3. In DNA form, the CDR3 reads TGCGCCAGCAGCTCCGGCCCGGAATCCTACAATGAGCAGTTCTTC. Amino acid sequence: CASSSGPESYNEQFF.

This clonotype was counted at least ten times. Here the CDR3 DNA reads TGCGCCAGCAGCTTAAGGTCAGACCAAGAGACCCAGTACTTC. Residues: CASSLRSDQETQYF. The chain employs TRBV5-1 and TRBJ2-5; unclear D gene. V lost 2 bases, J lost 0 bases, and 8 bases lay in between. The CDR3 is made up of 14 amino acids. CDR1 and CDR2 (germline): SGHRS, YFSETQ.

This clonotype was detected ten times or more. The CDR3 DNA reads as TGTGCCAGCAGTCCTCAACTAGGGTCCGGGGAGCTGTTTTTT. Its protein product is CASSPQLGSGELFF. The chain recombines TRBV9 with TRBJ2-2; D possibly corresponds to TRBD2 (5 bases). There are 14 residues in the CDR3. Trimming stripped 5 bases from V and 6 bases from J, with 14 bases between. Germline values: CDR1 SGDLS, CDR2 YYNGEE.

This clonotype was picked up a small number of times. The chain employs TRBV5-1 and TRBJ2-3; D is unclear. The CDR3 spans 12 residues. Germline V gene data show CDR1 as SGHRS and CDR2 as YFSETQ. V gave up 4 bases and J gave up 3 bases, with 6 bases separating them. CDR3: CASSPQTDTQYF. In DNA, the CDR3 is TGCGCCAGCAGCCCACAGACAGATACGCAGTATTTT.

This clonotype showed up many times. This rearrangement joins TRBV7-2 to TRBJ2-7; D possibly corresponds to TRBD2 (6 bases). V lost 5 bases, J lost 4 bases, and 18 bases lay in between. This CDR3 comprises 15 residues. In germline, CDR1 is SGHTA, CDR2 FQGNSA. The CDR3 region has the DNA TGTGCCAGCAGCCCCTCCGTCGAGCGGGCTTACGAGCAGTACTTC. Its protein product is CASSPSVERAYEQYF. Full variable domain (rest looked up from reference TRBV7-2 and TRBJ2-7): GAGVSQSPSNKVTEKGKDVELRCDPISGHTALYWYRQSLGQGLEFLIYFQGNSAPDKSGLPSDRFSAERTGGSVSTLTIQRTQQEDSAVYLCASSPSVERAYEQYFGPGTRLTVT.

Many counts were recorded for this clonotype. The chain combines TRBV19 with TRBJ2-1, with 9 positions matching TRBD2. Germline lookup yields CDR1 LNHDA and CDR2 SQIVND (reference sequence). With V trimmed by 1 base and J by 9 bases, 7 bases remained unmatched. The CDR3 consists of 15 residues. The CDR3 DNA reads as TGTGCCAGTAGTATAGTAGGTAGCGGGAGTGGTGAGCAGTTCTTC. Its protein is CASSIVGSGSGEQFF.

In its sample, this clonotype was seen many times. This chain links TRBV7-3 with TRBJ2-2, with a tentative D call TRBD2 (6 bases). The length of the CDR3 is 16 residues. The germline V and J ends were trimmed by 5 bases and 3 bases, with 16 bases remaining between them. The germline V gene encodes CDR1 SGHTA and CDR2 FQGTGA. CDR3 coding DNA: TGTGCCAGCAGCCTAGGTCCCGGGACTGACACCGGGGAGCTGTTTTTT. Protein sequence: CASSLGPGTDTGELFF.

This clonotype was detected many times. This chain links TRBV6-6 with TRBJ2-3, with D perhaps matching TRBD2 (6 bases). The CDR3 sequence is 16 residues long. Deletions cut 5 bases from V and 4 bases from J, with 19 bases between. The germline gives CDR1 MNHNY, CDR2 SVGAGI (reference sequence). This CDR3 is CASSNPSRAGPDTQYF. The CDR3 DNA is TGTGCCAGCAGTAACCCCTCGCGGGCGGGGCCAGATACGCAGTATTTT.

The chain has TRBV2 and TRBJ1-1, with a tentative D call TRBD1 (6 bases). The CDR3 loop spans 12 amino acids. V shed 6 bases and J shed 4 bases, with 9 bases lying between them. CDR1 is SNHLY and CDR2 is FYNNEI in the germline V gene. The CDR3 DNA sequence: TGTGCCAGCAGGGACAGTTTCACTGAAGCTTTCTTT. Protein sequence: CASRDSFTEAFF.

Only a few counts were recorded for this clonotype. The rearrangement uses TRBV4-1 and TRBJ1-2; 8 nucleotides match TRBD1. CDR1 is MGHRA, CDR2 YSYEKL, per germline. This CDR3 has 14 amino acids. With V trimmed by 1 base and J by 5 bases, 3 bases remained unmatched. In DNA, the CDR3 is TGCGCCAGCAGCCAAGCGACAGGGGATTATGGCTACACCTTC. Protein product: CASSQATGDYGYTF.

This clonotype was observed many times. The chain links TRBV10-3 to TRBJ2-7; 8 bases align to TRBD1. V gave up 6 bases and J gave up 7 bases; unmatched junction bases: 8. This CDR3 is built from 13 residues. Looked up from germline, CDR1 is ENHRY and CDR2 is SYGVKD. Here the CDR3 reads CAISGQGVGEQYF. CDR3 sequence (DNA): TGTGCCATCAGCGGACAGGGCGTGGGGGAGCAGTACTTC.

This clonotype was seen many times. The chain joins TRBV5-1 to TRBJ1-4; D uncertain. The V end was cut by 1 base, the J end by 4 bases, with 8 bases between. Germline V gene data show CDR1 as SGHRS and CDR2 as YFSETQ. The CDR3 contains 14 residues. The CDR3 DNA sequence: TGCGCCAGCAGCTTGACGGGGAGTAATGAAAAACTGTTTTTT. As protein: CASSLTGSNEKLFF.

The V and J genes are TRBV11-3 and TRBJ1-2; D is unresolved. Germline V gives CDR1 SGHNT, CDR2 YENEEA. This CDR3 contains 13 residues. Trimming took off 1 base at V and 2 bases at J, with 5 bases between the two ends. In DNA form, the CDR3 reads TGTGCCAGCAGCTTAGGCAACAACTATGGCTACACCTTC. Translation gives CASSLGNNYGYTF.

This clonotype was counted many times. This sequence joins TRBV4-1 and TRBJ2-1; 7 bases map to TRBD2. The V gene end was trimmed by 3 bases and the J gene end by 10 bases; junction bases not matched to a gene: 12. CDR3 length: 15 residues. CDR1 is MGHRA, CDR2 YSYEKL, per germline. The CDR3 loop reads CASSQVGLDTREQFF. The DNA of the CDR3 is TGCGCCAGCAGCCAGGTCGGACTAGATACAAGAGAGCAGTTCTTC.

Only a few counts were recorded for this clonotype. The chain couples TRBV28 to TRBJ2-1; D remains ambiguous. CDR1 and CDR2 from the germline V gene are MDHEN and SYDVKM. With 7 bases removed from V and 5 bases from J, the gap between germline ends came to 15 bases. This CDR3 spans 14 amino acids. Here the CDR3 DNA reads TGTGCCAGCAACACCCCCTACGGCGACAATGAGCAGTTCTTC. It translates to CASNTPYGDNEQFF.

The sample holds many counts of this clonotype. The chain uses TRBV6-6 and TRBJ1-1, with 8 bases lining up with TRBD1. V shed 5 bases and J 4 bases; nucleotides not matched to a gene: 3. The CDR3 covers 13 residues. Germline assignment: CDR1 MNHNY and CDR2 SVGAGI (reference sequence). Here the CDR3 DNA reads TGTGCCAGCAGTCAGGGGGCGAGCACTGAAGCTTTCTTT. Its translation: CASSQGASTEAFF.

This clonotype was seen repeatedly, ten times or more. This rearrangement joins TRBV7-2 to TRBJ2-4; 11 bases map to TRBD2. The CDR3 has 18 amino acids. The V gene's germline CDR1 is SGHTA and CDR2 FQGNSA. J gave up 10 bases and V 0 bases, and 14 bases lay outside the gene matches. In DNA form, the CDR3 reads TGTGCCAGCAGCTTAGCGCTCCCTACTAGCGGGAGTTCGGGAATTCAGTACTTC. Residues: CASSLALPTSGSSGIQYF.

This clonotype came up many times. The V gene is TRBV24-1, the J gene TRBJ2-1; D remains ambiguous. Germline CDR1 reads KGHDR; CDR2 reads SFDVKD. This CDR3 contains 12 residues. V lost 1 base and J 3 bases, leaving 0 bases between the germline ends. The CDR3: CATSDFYNEQFF. As DNA, the CDR3 is TGTGCCACCAGTGATTTCTACAATGAGCAGTTCTTC.

The chain is built from TRBV4-2 and TRBJ2-4; perhaps TRBD2 as D (5 bases). The ends were cut back, 3 bases at V and 11 bases at J, with 14 bases in the middle. The germline CDR1 and CDR2 sequences are LGHNA and YNFKEQ. The CDR3 is 13 residues long. The CDR3 region is CASSQATMGFQYF. In nucleotides, the CDR3 is TGTGCCAGCAGCCAGGCGACTATGGGGTTTCAGTACTTC.

This clonotype was observed at least ten times. This rearrangement joins TRBV28 to TRBJ1-2; weak D call: TRBD1 (5 bases). The length of the CDR3 is 13 residues. Trimming stripped 8 bases from V and 0 bases from J, with 10 bases between. The germline V gene has CDR1 MDHEN and CDR2 SYDVKM. The CDR3 region has the DNA TGTGCCAGCTCTCAGGGAGCTAACTATGGCTACACCTTC. Amino acids: CASSQGANYGYTF.

V usage is TRBV6-1 and J usage is TRBJ2-2; 8 bases match TRBD1. Germline V gene sequence: CDR1 MNHNS, CDR2 SASEGT. This CDR3 comprises 17 residues. Trimming cost V 2 bases and J 7 bases; bases outside gene matches: 12. CDR3 protein: CASSENRDRGRIGELFF. The CDR3 DNA is TGTGCCAGCAGTGAAAATAGAGACAGGGGCCGTATCGGGGAGCTGTTTTTT.

This clonotype was detected many times. The V call is TRBV12-3 or TRBV12-4, the J call TRBJ2-2; D call uncertain. CDR3 length: 13 amino acids. The V and J ends lost 7 bases and 5 bases respectively, with 11 bases between them. CDR3 sequence (DNA): TGTGCCAGCACTCCCTCTGGGACCGGGGAGCTGTTTTTT. Protein product: CASTPSGTGELFF.

The rearrangement links TRBV7-9 to TRBJ2-5, with TRBD1 as a possible D gene (6 bases). Germline V gene sequence: CDR1 SEHNR, CDR2 FQNEAQ (reference sequence). Trimming cost V 5 bases and J 1 base, with 11 bases left between them. CDR3 length equals 14 residues. CDR3 sequence: CASSPRQAQETQYF. CDR3 in DNA: TGTGCCAGCAGCCCCCGACAGGCCCAAGAGACCCAGTACTTC.

This clonotype has ten or more counts. J is TRBJ2-5 and V is TRBV5-1; 12 positions agree with TRBD1. This CDR3 has 15 residues. V lost 6 bases, J lost 5 bases, and 8 bases stayed unmatched. Germline-derived CDR1 and CDR2 are SGHRS and YFSETQ. CDR3 amino acids: CASTSGTGGEETQYF. The CDR3 DNA reads as TGCGCCAGCACGTCCGGGACAGGGGGCGAGGAGACCCAGTACTTC.

This clonotype was observed many times. The rearrangement joins TRBV4-1 to TRBJ2-7; D unclear. Trimming pared 0 bases from V and 6 bases from J, leaving 9 bases between. CDR3 length equals 13 residues. Germline CDR1 and CDR2: MGHRA and YSYEKL. Written as DNA, the CDR3 is TGCGCCAGCAGCCAAGACGTAAACTCCGAGCAGTACTTC. Amino acids: CASSQDVNSEQYF.

In this sample, this clonotype turned up many times. The genes are TRBV7-9 and TRBJ2-1; 11 bases line up with TRBD2. From germline, CDR1 is SEHNR and CDR2 FQNEAQ (reference sequence). The CDR3 runs to 12 residues. J gave up 14 bases and V 7 bases, and 7 bases lay outside the gene matches. This CDR3 is CASNPGLAEEFF. The CDR3 bases are TGTGCCAGCAACCCGGGACTAGCGGAGGAGTTCTTC.

This clonotype was observed a single time. A read error is possible here, since a much larger clone lies one base away. The chain joins TRBV7-3 to TRBJ2-1; D remains ambiguous. The CDR3 runs to 14 residues. The germline V gene encodes CDR1 SGHTA and CDR2 FQGTGA. The CDR3 loop is CASSSDPAYNERFF. As DNA, the CDR3 is TGTGCCAGCAGCTCAGACCCCGCCTACAATGAGCGGTTCTTC. The full variable domain, completed using reference TRBV7-3 and TRBJ2-1, is GAGVSQTPSNKVTEKGKYVELRCDPISGHTALYWYRQSLGQGPEFLIYFQGTGAADDSGLPNDRFFAVRPEGSVSTLKIQRTERGDSAVYLCASSSDPAYNERFFGPGTRLTVL.